The 12 T cell receptor beta chains listed next were all sequenced from one sample in a study of blood T cell repertoires in COVID-19 (dated by TCRdb to the early 2020s). Library generation was performed with the immunoSEQ multiplex PCR assay. TCRdb retrieved this table from immuneACCESS and kept in-frame rearrangements only. Not all clones are present; in checked studies, unresolved V genes account for under half, and no reason is known for the remainder. For this sample there are some 120,000 clones; approximately 87% appear just once. The top ten hold 6.5% to 9% of the sample. The sequencing input was peripheral blood. Receptor source: a man aged 50 or older with acute or convalescent COVID-19.

This chain's CDR3 is CASNRNSYEQYF. In DNA, the CDR3 is TGTGCCAGCAACAGGAACTCCTACGAGCAGTACTTC. V usage is TRBV6-5 and J usage is TRBJ2-7; tentative D call: TRBD1 (5 bases). Germline V gives CDR1 MNHEY, CDR2 SVGAGI. CDR3 length equals 12 residues. V lost 7 bases to trimming and J lost 0 bases, with 7 bases between them.

To note about this clone: In the same sample, other DNA sequences code for this CDR3. The rearrangement uses TRBV18 and TRBJ2-1; TRBD2 agrees at 12 bases. The CDR3 has 16 residues. Trimming took 2 bases from V and 1 from J; bases not matched to a gene: 0. Germline CDR1 is KGHSH and CDR2 is LQKENI. This CDR3 is CASSPGLAGSYNEQFF. The CDR3, as DNA: TGTGCCAGCTCACCAGGACTAGCGGGATCCTACAATGAGCAGTTCTTC.

This chain uses TRBV24-1 with TRBJ2-1; 7 nucleotides agree with TRBD2. The V gene's germline CDR1 is KGHDR and CDR2 SFDVKD. V gave up 6 bases and J gave up 7 bases; unmatched junction bases: 8. The CDR3 extends over 14 amino acids. CDR3 loop: CATSRDYAWNEQFF. The CDR3 coding sequence is TGTGCCACCAGTCGGGACTATGCTTGGAATGAGCAGTTCTTC.

The genes are TRBV24-1 and TRBJ2-2; 8 nucleotides match TRBD2. The germline gives CDR1 KGHDR, CDR2 SFDVKD. V lost 5 bases to trimming and J lost 4 bases; unmatched junction nucleotides: 11. The CDR3 loop spans 17 amino acids. The CDR3 is CATSVGGWLAGTGELFF. The CDR3 DNA reads as TGTGCCACCAGTGTTGGGGGGTGGCTAGCGGGCACCGGGGAGCTGTTTTTT.

The J gene is TRBJ1-2, the V gene TRBV28; D call uncertain. CDR1 and CDR2 from the germline V gene are MDHEN and SYDVKM. V was pared by 6 bases and J by 2 bases, with 10 bases between. This CDR3 has 13 residues. CDR3 DNA: TGTGCCAGCAGCCTCAACCAGAACTATGGCTACACCTTC. Residues: CASSLNQNYGYTF.

There are a few counts of this clone. Other DNA sequences of this sample code for an identical CDR3. CDR3 residues: CASSSTGSSYEQYF. As DNA, the CDR3 is TGTGCCAGCAGTTCCACAGGGAGCTCCTACGAGCAGTACTTC. The chain uses TRBV6-5 and TRBJ2-7; the D gene is possibly TRBD1 (6 bases). CDR3 length: 14 amino acids. V was clipped by 4 bases and J by 0 bases, with 10 bases between them. The germline V gene has CDR1 MNHEY and CDR2 SVGAGI.

A single count supports this clone. This chain joins TRBV24-1 and TRBJ2-2; TRBD2 aligns across 13 bases. Germline CDR1 KGHDR, CDR2 SFDVKD. This CDR3 has 17 residues. V lost 4 bases and J lost 8; bases outside the gene matches: 9. For the CDR3, the DNA is TGTGCCACCAGTGACTCCGGGACTAGCGGGAAAGCTGGGGAGCTGTTTTTT. Its protein is CATSDSGTSGKAGELFF.

CDR3 sequence: CASSIGTGSYEQYF. CDR3 DNA: TGTGCCAGTAGTATCGGAACGGGCTCCTACGAGCAGTACTTC. The rearrangement links TRBV19 to TRBJ2-7, with unresolved D. CDR3 length: 14 amino acids. Germline CDR1 is LNHDA and CDR2 is SQIVND (reference sequence). Trimming stripped 3 bases from V and 0 bases from J, with 9 bases between.

The rearrangement links TRBV6-5 to TRBJ2-2, with TRBD2 matching over 13 bases. Germline trimming cut 6 bases from V and 8 bases from J; bases unmatched to any gene: 6. CDR1 and CDR2 from the germline V gene are MNHEY and SVGAGI. The CDR3 contains 15 residues. This CDR3 is CASSGLAGAAGELFF. In nucleotides, the CDR3 is TGTGCCAGCAGCGGACTAGCGGGAGCTGCTGGGGAGCTGTTTTTT.

This clone came up a few times. This sequence joins TRBV18 and TRBJ1-2, with TRBD1 identical over 7 bases. The germline V gene has CDR1 KGHSH and CDR2 LQKENI. This CDR3 is built from 15 residues. With 3 bases clipped from V and 5 bases from J, the junction kept 9 bases outside the gene matches. In DNA, the CDR3 is TGTGCCAGCTCACCGACCCCAACAGGGGAGTATGGCTACACCTTC. It is translated as CASSPTPTGEYGYTF.

This clone was seen more than once but under ten times. V gene TRBV19 combines with J gene TRBJ2-7; no definite D call. The germline V and J ends were trimmed by 0 bases and 7 bases, with 10 bases remaining between them. CDR3 size: 13 residues. The V gene's germline CDR1 is LNHDA and CDR2 SQIVND (reference sequence). In DNA form, the CDR3 reads TGTGCCAGTAGTATAGATCTACGGTGGGAGCAGTACTTC. As protein: CASSIDLRWEQYF.

The chain joins TRBV24-1 to TRBJ2-1, with 11 nucleotides matching TRBD2. The trim removed 9 bases at V and 5 bases at J, leaving 11 bases unmatched. CDR1 is KGHDR, CDR2 SFDVKD, per germline. The CDR3 runs 16 residues. The CDR3 region has the DNA TGTGCCACCCGTGGGGGACTAGCGGACCGAAACAATGAGCAGTTCTTC. Translating it yields CATRGGLADRNNEQFF.